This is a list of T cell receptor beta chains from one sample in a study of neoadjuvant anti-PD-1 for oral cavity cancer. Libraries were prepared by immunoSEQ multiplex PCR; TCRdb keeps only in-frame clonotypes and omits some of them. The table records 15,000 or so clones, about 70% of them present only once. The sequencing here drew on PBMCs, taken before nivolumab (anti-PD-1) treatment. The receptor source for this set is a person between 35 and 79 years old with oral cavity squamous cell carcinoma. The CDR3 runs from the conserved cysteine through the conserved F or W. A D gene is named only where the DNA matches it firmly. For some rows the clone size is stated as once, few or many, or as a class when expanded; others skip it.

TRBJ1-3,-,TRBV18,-,CASSQEDRSGNTIYF,TGTGCCAGCTCTCAGGAGGACAGATCTGGAAACACCATATATTTT
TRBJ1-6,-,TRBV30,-,CAWSDYNSPLHF,TGTGCCTGGAGTGATTATAATTCACCCCTCCACTTT
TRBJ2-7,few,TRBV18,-,CASSPLRRGQSSYEQYF,TGTGCCAGCTCACCCCTAAGGCGGGGGCAGAGCTCCTACGAGCAGTACTTC
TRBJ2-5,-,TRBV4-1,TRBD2,CASSQGPAGELQETQYF,TGCGCCAGCAGCCAAGGTCCAGCGGGAGAATTACAAGAGACCCAGTACTTC
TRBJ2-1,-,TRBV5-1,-,CASSLIALRDEQFF,TGCGCCAGCAGCTTGATTGCCCTCCGCGATGAGCAGTTCTTC
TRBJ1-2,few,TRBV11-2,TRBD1,CASSLSYTGVLYTF,TGTGCCAGCAGCCTATCCTATACAGGGGTCCTCTACACCTTC
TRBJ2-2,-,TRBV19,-,CASSIGQQNTGELFF,TGTGCCAGTAGTATAGGGCAGCAGAACACCGGGGAGCTGTTTTTT
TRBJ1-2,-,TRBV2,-,CASGGQNKYGYTF,TGTGCCAGCGGCGGACAGAATAAATATGGCTACACCTTC
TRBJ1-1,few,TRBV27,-,CASSFRGTEAFF,TGTGCCAGCAGTTTCCGGGGCACTGAAGCTTTCTTT
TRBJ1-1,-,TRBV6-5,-,CASSYVYPPETEAFF,TGTGCCAGCAGTTACGTGTACCCCCCCGAAACTGAAGCTTTCTTT
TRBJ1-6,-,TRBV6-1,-,CASKRGTNNSPLHF,TGTGCCAGCAAGCGGGGGACAAATAATTCACCCCTCCACTTT
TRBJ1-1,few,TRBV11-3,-,CASSRTQSTEAFF,TGTGCCAGCAGCCGGACGCAGAGCACTGAAGCTTTCTTT
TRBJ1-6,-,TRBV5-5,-,CASSSDQRSYNSPLHF,TGTGCCAGCAGCTCGGACCAACGGTCCTATAATTCACCCCTCCACTTT
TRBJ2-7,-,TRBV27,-,CASSLSGVGYEQYF,TGTGCCAGCAGTTTATCTGGGGTCGGTTACGAGCAGTACTTC
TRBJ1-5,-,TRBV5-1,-,CASSPGGRTSNQPQHF,TGCGCCAGCAGCCCGGGGGGCAGAACTAGCAATCAGCCCCAGCATTTT
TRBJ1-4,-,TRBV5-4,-,CASSLNEKLFF,TGTGCCAGCAGCCTCAATGAAAAACTGTTTTTT
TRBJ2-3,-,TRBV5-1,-,CASSLGRFSTDTQYF,TGCGCCAGCAGCTTGGGGAGATTTAGCACAGATACGCAGTATTTT
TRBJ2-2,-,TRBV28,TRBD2,CASRRTSYTGELFF,TGTGCCAGCAGACGGACTAGCTACACCGGGGAGCTGTTTTTT
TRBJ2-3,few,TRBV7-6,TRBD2,CASSLGSSGGSDTQYF,TGTGCCAGCAGCTTAGGATCAAGCGGGGGGTCAGATACGCAGTATTTT
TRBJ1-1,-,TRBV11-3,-,CASSRRVNTEAFF,TGTGCCAGCAGCCGACGGGTGAACACTGAAGCTTTCTTT
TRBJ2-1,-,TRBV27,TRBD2,CASSLIAGGLTANEQFF,TGTGCCAGCAGTTTAATAGCGGGAGGGCTTACGGCCAATGAGCAGTTCTTC
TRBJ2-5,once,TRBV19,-,CASTPRGRGETQYF,TGTGCCAGTACCCCGCGGGGGAGGGGGGAGACCCAGTACTTC
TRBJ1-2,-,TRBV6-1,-,CASKGYGYTF,TGTGCCAGCAAAGGCTATGGCTACACCTTC
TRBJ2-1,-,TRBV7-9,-,CASSSPSYNEQFF,TGTGCCAGCAGCTCCCCCTCCTACAATGAGCAGTTCTTC
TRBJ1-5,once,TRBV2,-,CASTPGGVNQPQHF,TGTGCCAGCACTCCCGGCGGGGTCAATCAGCCCCAGCATTTT
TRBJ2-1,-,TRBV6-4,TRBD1,CASSDGTGGNEQFF,TGTGCCAGCAGTGATGGGACAGGCGGCAATGAGCAGTTCTTC
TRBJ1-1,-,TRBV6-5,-,CASSFRFPNTEAFF,TGTGCCAGCAGTTTTAGGTTTCCGAACACTGAAGCTTTCTTT
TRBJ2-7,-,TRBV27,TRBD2,CASSLGLGGPYEQYF,TGTGCCAGCAGTTTAGGACTAGGAGGCCCCTACGAGCAGTACTTC
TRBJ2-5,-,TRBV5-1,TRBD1,CASSPQGAAAQYF,TGCGCCAGCAGCCCCCAGGGGGCTGCGGCCCAGTACTTC
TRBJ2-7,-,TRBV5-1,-,CASSLNQGYEQYF,TGCGCCAGCAGCTTGAACCAGGGCTACGAGCAGTACTTC
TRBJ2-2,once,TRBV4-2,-,CASSQDGIQGKTGELFF,TGTGCCAGCAGCCAAGATGGTATACAGGGCAAAACCGGGGAGCTGTTTTTT
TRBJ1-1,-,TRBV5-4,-,CASSRQGPEAFF,TGTGCCAGCTCCCGTCAGGGTCCCGAAGCTTTCTTT
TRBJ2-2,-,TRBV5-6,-,CASSLRTSNTGELFF,TGTGCCAGCAGCTTAAGGACCTCGAACACCGGGGAGCTGTTTTTT
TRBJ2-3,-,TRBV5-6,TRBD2,CASSRPGGRTDTQYF,TGTGCCAGCAGTCGGCCGGGGGGGCGTACAGATACGCAGTATTTT
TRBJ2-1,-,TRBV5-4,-,CASSFNLYNEQFF,TGTGCCAGCAGCTTCAACCTCTACAATGAGCAGTTCTTC
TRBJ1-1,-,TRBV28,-,CASSLTALNTEAFF,TGTGCCAGCAGTTTAACGGCACTGAACACTGAAGCTTTCTTT
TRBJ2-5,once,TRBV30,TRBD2,CACTGGLAGFGGETQYF,TGTGCCTGTACGGGGGGACTAGCGGGGTTTGGAGGAGAGACCCAGTACTTC
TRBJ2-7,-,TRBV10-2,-,CASSELQGTTGEQYF,TGCGCCAGCAGTGAGCTCCAAGGGACCACGGGTGAGCAGTACTTC
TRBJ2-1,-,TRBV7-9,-,CASSLDSSYNEQFF,TGTGCCAGCAGCCTTGACTCCTCCTACAATGAGCAGTTCTTC
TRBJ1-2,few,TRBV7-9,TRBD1,CASSSPGQIYGYTF,TGTGCCAGCAGCTCACCGGGACAGATCTATGGCTACACCTTC
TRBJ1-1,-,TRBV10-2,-,CASSEWQGRAFF,TGCGCCAGCAGTGAGTGGCAGGGGAGGGCTTTCTTT
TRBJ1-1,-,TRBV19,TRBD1,CASSIRQGGTEAFF,TGTGCCAGTAGTATACGGCAGGGGGGCACTGAAGCTTTCTTT
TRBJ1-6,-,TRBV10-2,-,CASRTGGNSPLHF,TGCGCCAGCCGCACAGGTGGAAATTCACCCCTCCACTTT
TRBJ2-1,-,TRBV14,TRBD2,CASSQAAGGNNEQFF,TGTGCCAGCAGCCAAGCAGCGGGGGGAAACAATGAGCAGTTCTTC
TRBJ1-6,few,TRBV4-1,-,CASSQGAPGDVSSYNSPLHF,TGCGCCAGCAGCCAAGGGGCCCCAGGGGACGTAAGCTCCTATAATTCACCCCTCCACTTT